A selection of T cell receptor beta chains follows, all from one sample in a study of T cell responses to AZD1222 COVID-19 vaccine. Libraries were prepared by immunoSEQ multiplex PCR; TCRdb keeps only in-frame clonotypes and omits some of them. The data show some 84,000 clones, with 88% seen just once and around 17% held by the top ten. The specimen comprised peripheral blood, sampled on day 0 of AZD1222 vaccination. All receptors derive from an adult in good health. Each CDR3 is given with its conserved first and last residue. D genes are given only for firm matches. Some rows mark clone size as missing; the rest say once, few, many or name a class of expanded clone.

clone size: .; V gene: TRBV28; J gene: TRBJ2-1; D gene: .; CDR3 DNA: TGTGCCAGCCAACGTCCCGGGTCTGGGTACAATGAGCAGTTCTTC; CDR3 protein: CASQRPGSGYNEQFF
clone size: once; V gene: TRBV29-1; J gene: TRBJ2-3; D gene: TRBD1; CDR3 DNA: TGCAGCGTTGAAGTCCGGACAGGGGGCGTCGGAGATACGCAGTATTTT; CDR3 protein: CSVEVRTGGVGDTQYF
clone size: .; V gene: TRBV2; J gene: TRBJ1-4; D gene: .; CDR3 DNA: TGTGCCAGCAGGTCAACGGATGCAACTAATGAAAAACTGTTTTTT; CDR3 protein: CASRSTDATNEKLFF
clone size: .; V gene: TRBV7-8; J gene: TRBJ2-2; D gene: TRBD1; CDR3 DNA: TGTGCCAGCAGCCTTGGGACAGGGTCCACCGGGGAGCTGTTTTTT; CDR3 protein: CASSLGTGSTGELFF
clone size: many; V gene: TRBV5-6; J gene: TRBJ1-3; D gene: TRBD1; CDR3 DNA: TGTGCCAGCAGCTGGACAGGGCCTATCCGCTCTGGAAACACCATATATTTT; CDR3 protein: CASSWTGPIRSGNTIYF
clone size: .; V gene: TRBV5-1; J gene: TRBJ2-7; D gene: TRBD2; CDR3 DNA: TGCGCCAGCAGTTTCGGACTAGCGGGAGGGCCTTCCTCCTACGAGCAGTACTTC; CDR3 protein: CASSFGLAGGPSSYEQYF
clone size: .; V gene: TRBV5-1; J gene: TRBJ2-2; D gene: TRBD2; CDR3 DNA: TGCGCCAGCAAACGATCGCCCCGGGCTAGCGGGAACACCGGGGAGCTGTTTTTT; CDR3 protein: CASKRSPRASGNTGELFF
clone size: .; V gene: TRBV5-4; J gene: TRBJ2-1; D gene: TRBD2; CDR3 DNA: TGTGCCAGCAGCCAGACTAGCGGGAGGGCTCAACCAAACAATGAGCAGTTCTTC; CDR3 protein: CASSQTSGRAQPNNEQFF
clone size: .; V gene: TRBV6-1; J gene: TRBJ1-1; D gene: .; CDR3 DNA: TGTGCCAGCAGTGAGTCTGGTGGCAACACTGAAGCTTTCTTT; CDR3 protein: CASSESGGNTEAFF
clone size: .; V gene: TRBV5-1; J gene: TRBJ2-7; D gene: TRBD2; CDR3 DNA: TGCGCCAGCAGCCAGCCCTTCGGGGGGGAGCAGTACTTC; CDR3 protein: CASSQPFGGEQYF
clone size: .; V gene: TRBV5-1; J gene: TRBJ2-7; D gene: .; CDR3 DNA: TGCGCCAGCAGCTTAAGTACCGAGCAGTACTTC; CDR3 protein: CASSLSTEQYF
clone size: .; V gene: TRBV9; J gene: TRBJ2-1; D gene: .; CDR3 DNA: TGTGCCAGCAGCGTAGCGGGATACTACAATGAGCAGTTCTTC; CDR3 protein: CASSVAGYYNEQFF